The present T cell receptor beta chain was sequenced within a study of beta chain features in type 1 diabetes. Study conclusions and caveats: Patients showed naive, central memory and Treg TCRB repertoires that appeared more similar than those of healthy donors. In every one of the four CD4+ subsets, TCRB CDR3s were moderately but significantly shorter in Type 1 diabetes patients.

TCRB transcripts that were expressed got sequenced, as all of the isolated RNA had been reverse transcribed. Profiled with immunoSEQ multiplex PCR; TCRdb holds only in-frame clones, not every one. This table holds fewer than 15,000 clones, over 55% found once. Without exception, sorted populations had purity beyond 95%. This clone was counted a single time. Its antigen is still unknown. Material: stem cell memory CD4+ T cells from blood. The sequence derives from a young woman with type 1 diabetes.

The CDR3 reads CASIRGNTEAFF. CDR3 DNA sequence: TGTGCCAGCATAAGGGGGAACACTGAAGCTTTCTTT. The chain has TRBV28 and TRBJ1-1; TRBD1 might be the D (5 bases). The germline V gene encodes CDR1 MDHEN and CDR2 SYDVKM. V gave up 7 bases and J gave up 1 base, with 7 bases separating them. This CDR3 has 12 residues.